These 28 T cell receptor beta chains were all obtained from the same sample, sequenced in a study of CD8 T cells in ankylosing spondylitis. One entry per CDR3 protein results from TCRdb running MiXCR on the 5' RACE reads. Counted here are more than 300,000 distinct CDR3 sequences, around 7.6% occurring once; the ten biggest clones make up more than 14%. These receptors lack a known antigen. Study observations and caveats: About 8 highly homologous variants made up a TCR beta motif, and this motif appeared characteristic of ankylosing spondylitis blood.

Material: blood, either unsorted or a sorted T cell fraction (not recorded which). The receptor source for this set is a male donor with ankylosing spondylitis.

This clonotype was detected once. This CDR3 reads CASSSGGSLYEQYF. In DNA form, the CDR3 reads TGTGCCAGCAGTTCAGGGGGTTCCCTATACGAGCAGTACTTC. The chain carries TRBV6-5 and TRBJ2-7, with 7 bases matching TRBD1. CDR3 length equals 14 residues. V shed 4 bases, J shed 4 bases, and the junction held 7 bases outside the gene matches. Germline assignment: CDR1 MNHEY and CDR2 SVGAGI.

This sequence joins TRBV5-1 and TRBJ2-1, with 7 bases matching TRBD2. J was trimmed by 8 bases and V by 0 bases; bases with no gene match: 8. CDR3 size: 15 residues. The germline V gene has CDR1 SGHRS and CDR2 YFSETQ. The CDR3 sequence is CASSLGGGSGDEQFF. The CDR3 DNA sequence: TGCGCCAGCAGCTTGGGTGGCGGGAGCGGCGATGAGCAGTTCTTC.

This clonotype was seen more than once but under ten times. The chain joins TRBV6-5 to TRBJ1-1; 9 positions match TRBD1. V shed 4 bases and J 6 bases; nucleotides not matched to a gene: 9. The CDR3 extends over 15 amino acids. From germline, CDR1 is MNHEY and CDR2 SVGAGI. This chain's CDR3 is CASSSQGQGVPEAFF. The CDR3, as DNA: TGTGCCAGCAGTTCCCAGGGACAGGGAGTCCCTGAAGCTTTCTTT.

This chain uses TRBV12-5 with TRBJ1-2; D possibly corresponds to TRBD1 (6 bases). From germline, CDR1 is LGHNT and CDR2 FRNRAP. Trimming took off 5 bases at V and 5 bases at J, with 18 bases between the two ends. CDR3 length equals 15 residues. CDR3 loop: CASGADSWHVYGYTF. The CDR3 nucleotides are TGTGCTAGTGGTGCGGACAGCTGGCACGTGTATGGCTACACCTTC.

This clonotype has only a few counts. The J gene is TRBJ1-4, the V gene TRBV4-1, with 8 bases lining up with TRBD1. CDR1 and CDR2 from the germline V gene are MGHRA and YSYEKL. V was pared by 1 base and J by 8 bases, with 3 bases of the junction left unmatched. The CDR3 runs to 14 residues. This CDR3 is CASSQGPGGEKLFF. In DNA form, the CDR3 reads TGCGCCAGCAGCCAAGGACCAGGGGGCGAAAAACTGTTTTTT.

This clonotype was seen repeatedly, ten times or more. The chain links TRBV2 to TRBJ2-1; 9 bases are a match to TRBD2. The CDR3 loop spans 15 amino acids. The V segment lost 2 bases and the J segment 3 bases; nucleotides outside the gene matches: 2. Germline V gene lookup returns CDR1 SNHLY and CDR2 FYNNEI. CDR3 loop: CASSELAGRYNEQFF. CDR3 coding DNA: TGTGCCAGCAGTGAACTAGCGGGACGCTACAATGAGCAGTTCTTC.

The V and J genes are TRBV7-9 and TRBJ2-2, with D possibly TRBD1 on 5 matching bases. The V end lost 0 bases, the J end lost 0 bases, and 11 bases lay between the germline ends. Germline CDR1 SEHNR, CDR2 FQNEAQ (reference sequence). This CDR3 has 17 residues. The CDR3 DNA is TGTGCCAGCAGCTTAGCGGTGGTGACAGCGAACACCGGGGAGCTGTTTTTT. Its protein is CASSLAVVTANTGELFF.

This clonotype has more than one count but fewer than ten. This rearrangement joins TRBV5-1 to TRBJ2-2; 11 bases match TRBD2. Germline V gives CDR1 SGHRS, CDR2 YFSETQ. The junction had 4 bases not matched to a gene; V was cut back by 0 bases and J by 0 bases. The CDR3 extends over 18 amino acids. CDR3 region: CASSLDGTSGANTGELFF. CDR3 nucleotides: TGCGCCAGCAGCTTGGACGGGACTAGCGGAGCGAACACCGGGGAGCTGTTTTTT.

This clonotype turned up a few times. V and J are TRBV20-1 and TRBJ1-6; D remains ambiguous. Trimming cost V 3 bases and J 8 bases, with 11 bases left between them. The CDR3 spans 13 residues. The V gene's germline CDR1 is DFQATT and CDR2 SNEGSKA (reference sequence). The CDR3 sequence is CSASVREDSPLHF. The DNA for the CDR3 is TGCAGTGCTAGTGTTAGGGAGGATTCACCCCTCCACTTT.

This clonotype was found a few times. The chain links TRBV28 to TRBJ2-7; tentative D call: TRBD1 (6 bases). Germline V lookup: CDR1 MDHEN, CDR2 SYDVKM. V lost 9 bases, J lost 7 bases, and 25 bases lay in between. This CDR3 is built from 15 residues. The CDR3 reads CASPPFGQRWGEQYF. CDR3 DNA: TGTGCCAGTCCTCCATTTGGACAGAGATGGGGGGAGCAGTACTTC.

This clonotype was picked up a small number of times. The rearrangement links TRBV12-5 to TRBJ2-2, with a weak D call TRBD1 (6 bases). V shed 2 bases and J shed 4 bases, with 14 bases lying between them. Germline-derived CDR1 and CDR2 are LGHNT and FRNRAP. CDR3 length equals 16 residues. The CDR3 bases are TGTGCTAGTGGTTTGAGGGGGTTGAGAGCCACCGGGGAGCTGTTTTTT. Its translation: CASGLRGLRATGELFF.

This clonotype was detected only a few times. The J gene is TRBJ2-7, the V gene TRBV29-1, with D hard to call. V gave up 4 bases and J gave up 6 bases, with 10 bases separating them. This CDR3 contains 11 residues. Germline CDR1 and CDR2: SQVTM and ANQGSEA. In DNA, the CDR3 is TGCAGCGTTGCTAGGGTAAGCGAGCAGTACTTC. Residues: CSVARVSEQYF.

The chain has TRBV7-8 and TRBJ1-1; D is undetermined. V was clipped by 5 bases and J by 1 base, with 5 bases between them. Germline CDR1 and CDR2: SGHVS and FQNEAQ. This CDR3 is 12 amino acids long. This CDR3 is CASSDTNTEAFF. In nucleotides, the CDR3 is TGTGCCAGCAGCGACACGAACACTGAAGCTTTCTTT.

The chain links TRBV27 to TRBJ2-5, with a possible D match to TRBD1 (8 bases). Germline lookup yields CDR1 MNHEY and CDR2 SMNVEV (reference sequence). V lost 7 bases to trimming and J lost 5 bases, with 17 bases between them. The CDR3 is 14 residues long. This CDR3 is CASKYRGGMETQYF. CDR3 bases: TGTGCCAGCAAATACAGGGGGGGAATGGAGACCCAGTACTTC.

This clonotype was detected a few times. V usage is TRBV12-3 or TRBV12-4 and J usage is TRBJ2-2; 11 bases are shared with TRBD2. The J segment lost 3 bases and the V segment lost 7 bases, leaving 4 bases of the junction unmatched. The CDR3 loop spans 15 amino acids. The CDR3 DNA follows: TGTGCCAGCATTCCGGGACTAGCGGACACCGGGGAGCTGTTTTTT. Protein product: CASIPGLADTGELFF.

The sample holds a few counts of this clonotype. The genes are TRBV29-1 and TRBJ2-1; no clear D gene. The germline CDR1 and CDR2 sequences are SQVTM and ANQGSEA. This CDR3 spans 13 amino acids. V was pared by 4 bases and J by 1 base, with 8 bases between. Written as DNA, the CDR3 is TGCAGCGTTGTGGCCGGATCCTACAATGAGCAGTTCTTC. As protein: CSVVAGSYNEQFF.

This clonotype was counted a few times. The chain is built from TRBV7-9 and TRBJ2-5; D remains unclear. Germline CDR1 is SEHNR and CDR2 is FQNEAQ (reference sequence). The CDR3 extends over 14 amino acids. V was cut by 1 base and J by 1 base, with 7 bases left in between. The DNA of the CDR3 is TGTGCCAGCAGCTTAGAGCAGCGCCAAGAGACCCAGTACTTC. It yields the protein CASSLEQRQETQYF.

This clonotype was counted only a few times. The rearrangement uses TRBV2 and TRBJ1-1; D is possibly TRBD1 (5 bases). This CDR3 has 14 amino acids. Germline CDR1 reads SNHLY; CDR2 reads FYNNEI. Trimming shortened V by 7 bases and J by 5 bases, and 17 bases separated the two germline ends. For the CDR3, the DNA is TGTGCCAGCACCCTCTCGGCAGGGCCAACTGAAGCTTTCTTT. It codes for CASTLSAGPTEAFF.

This clonotype was observed a handful of times. The chain employs TRBV5-1 and TRBJ2-3; TRBD2 matches at 9 bases. The CDR3 has 15 amino acids. The trim removed 4 bases at V and 6 bases at J, leaving 9 bases unmatched. CDR1 and CDR2 (germline): SGHRS, YFSETQ. The CDR3 reads CASSPVASGADTQYF. The CDR3 DNA follows: TGCGCCAGCAGCCCTGTGGCTAGCGGGGCTGATACGCAGTATTTT.

In this sample, this clonotype turned up many times. The chain employs TRBV5-1 and TRBJ1-1; 7 bases are shared with TRBD1. J was trimmed by 1 base and V by 3 bases; bases with no gene match: 3. The CDR3 has 14 residues. Per the germline V gene, CDR1 is SGHRS and CDR2 is YFSETQ. The CDR3 DNA reads TGCGCCAGCAGCTCCGGGACAGCGAACACTGAAGCTTTCTTT. This encodes CASSSGTANTEAFF.

This clonotype occurred a few times. This chain joins TRBV7-9 and TRBJ1-1; D may be TRBD1 (5 bases). V was shortened by 5 bases and J by 6 bases, with 19 bases between the two germline ends. This CDR3 has 15 residues. Germline V gene lookup returns CDR1 SEHNR and CDR2 FQNEAQ (reference sequence). CDR3 coding DNA: TGTGCCAGCAGCCCAGGGACCGGGGGTTCTGCTGAAGCTTTCTTT. It encodes CASSPGTGGSAEAFF.

This clonotype was seen a handful of times. The chain recombines TRBV29-1 with TRBJ2-1; TRBD2 might be the D (6 bases). CDR3 length equals 12 residues. Germline-derived CDR1 and CDR2 are SQVTM and ANQGSEA. The V gene lost 5 bases and the J gene lost 11 bases, with 16 bases spanning the gap. CDR3 bases: TGCAGCGTTCGGAGGGCCAGGGATAAGCAGTTCTTC. This gives the protein CSVRRARDKQFF.

This clonotype was found many times. The chain couples TRBV3-1 to TRBJ2-7, with 9 bases aligning to TRBD1. V shed 6 bases and J 6 bases; nucleotides not matched to a gene: 9. The CDR3 sequence is 14 residues long. Germline CDR1 is LGHDT and CDR2 is YNNKEL (reference sequence). CDR3 amino acids: CASRHAGTGSEQYF. The CDR3 DNA is TGTGCCAGCAGGCACGCCGGGACAGGGAGCGAGCAGTACTTC.

This clonotype occurred many times. The chain couples TRBV12-3 or TRBV12-4 to TRBJ1-5, with a possible D match to TRBD1 (6 bases). The V gene lost 6 bases and the J gene lost 3 bases, with 12 bases spanning the gap. The CDR3 consists of 14 residues. The CDR3 protein is CASSIGTLNQPQHF. Here the CDR3 DNA reads TGTGCCAGCAGCATCGGGACACTCAATCAGCCCCAGCATTTT.

The V and J genes are TRBV12-3 or TRBV12-4 and TRBJ2-7; D not certain. The CDR3 loop spans 15 amino acids. V was cut by 8 bases and J by 0 bases, with 17 bases left in between. The CDR3 protein is CASHWRAESSYEQYF. Here the CDR3 DNA reads TGTGCCAGCCACTGGCGCGCCGAGAGCTCCTACGAGCAGTACTTC.

J is TRBJ2-1 and V is TRBV5-5; the match to TRBD2 covers 8 bases. The CDR3 consists of 16 residues. Germline values: CDR1 SGHKS, CDR2 YYEKEE (reference sequence). V lost 1 base, J lost 2 bases, and 5 bases stayed unmatched. CDR3 in amino acids: CASSLQAGRAYNEQFF. In nucleotides, the CDR3 is TGTGCCAGCAGCTTGCAGGCCGGGAGGGCCTACAATGAGCAGTTCTTC.

The V call is TRBV15, the J call TRBJ1-3; D is ambiguous. This CDR3 contains 15 residues. Germline loops: CDR1 LNHNV, CDR2 YYDKDF (reference sequence). Trimming removed 0 bases from V and 4 bases from J, with 10 bases in between. The CDR3 coding sequence is TGTGCCACCAGCAGAGATCCCGGAGGAGGAAACACCATATATTTT. Protein: CATSRDPGGGNTIYF.

Remarks on this clonotype: With a much larger clone just one base away, this may be a read error. The chain has TRBV5-6 and TRBJ2-1; D is undetermined. CDR1 is SGHDT and CDR2 is YYEEEE in the germline V gene. The ends were cut back, 3 bases at V and 8 bases at J, with 21 bases in the middle. The CDR3 has 16 amino acids. Here the CDR3 DNA reads TGTGCCAGCAGCTCGGTTGCAGGAGATTTTTTAGATGAGCAGTTCTTC. Amino acid sequence: CASSSVAGDFLDEQFF.